Listed here are 27 T cell receptor beta chains from one sample, sequenced in a study of T cells in Graves' hyperthyroidism and ophthalmopathy. Amplified regions were TCR beta CDR3 sequences from RNA transcripts. First-round RT-PCR with HTBI primers amplified the TCR CDR3 region. MiXCR was run by TCRdb on the multiplex PCR reads, yielding one entry per CDR3 protein. The data hold some 500,000 distinct CDR3 sequences, with roughly a quarter observed a single time. Sequencing was performed on blood. The receptor set was obtained from a woman in her 30s with Graves' ophthalmopathy.

In its sample, this clonotype was seen many times. V is TRBV20-1 and J is TRBJ1-1; TRBD1 matches 7 bases. V was clipped by 4 bases and J by 1 base; unmatched bases: 6. Germline CDR1 DFQATT, CDR2 SNEGSKA (reference sequence). CDR3 size: 14 residues. The CDR3 loop is CSAIGGQRNTEAFF. The CDR3 nucleotides read TGCAGTGCTATAGGGGGACAGAGGAACACTGAAGCTTTCTTT.

This clonotype has ten or more counts. This sequence joins TRBV11-1 and TRBJ2-7, with TRBD2 matching 7 bases. Germline CDR1 is SGHAT and CDR2 is FQDESV (reference sequence). The CDR3 runs to 14 residues. V was clipped by 5 bases and J by 0 bases; unmatched bases: 4. CDR3 sequence (DNA): TGTGCCAGCAGCCGGGGGGAGAGCTCCTACGAGCAGTACTTC. Amino acid sequence: CASSRGESSYEQYF.

This chain joins TRBV30 and TRBJ1-1, with D uncertain. V lost 3 bases to trimming and J lost 1 base, with 12 bases between them. Germline CDR1 reads GTSNPN; CDR2 reads SVGIG (reference sequence). This CDR3 contains 14 residues. DNA for the CDR3: TGTGCCTGGAGCAAAGGATGGGGGAACACTGAAGCTTTCTTT. It translates to CAWSKGWGNTEAFF.

This clonotype was detected many times. The DNA for the CDR3 is TGCAGTGCTGCCGAACAGGGTGGCCAAGAGACCCAGTACTTC. Translating it yields CSAAEQGGQETQYF. This chain joins TRBV20-1 and TRBJ2-5, with a tentative D call TRBD1 (6 bases). CDR3 length: 14 amino acids. Trimming left V 5 bases short and J 1 base short, with 14 bases between. The germline V gene encodes CDR1 DFQATT and CDR2 SNEGSKA (reference sequence).

This clonotype occurred many times. The chain recombines TRBV12-3 or TRBV12-4 with TRBJ1-1; 7 positions match TRBD1. The CDR3 has 14 residues. The V and J ends lost 6 bases and 0 bases, in that order; junction bases with no gene match: 4. CDR3 protein: CASSWGQLNTEAFF. In DNA form, the CDR3 reads TGTGCCAGCAGCTGGGGACAGTTGAACACTGAAGCTTTCTTT.

In its sample, this clonotype was seen many times. The CDR3 nucleotides are TGTGCCAGCACCCCCGGGACAAACCAAGAGACCCAGTACTTC. Translating gives CASTPGTNQETQYF. The rearrangement links TRBV28 to TRBJ2-5; TRBD1 might be the D (6 bases). Per the germline V gene, CDR1 is MDHEN and CDR2 is SYDVKM. The CDR3 is 14 amino acids. Trimming left V 7 bases short and J 0 bases short, with 12 bases between.

V usage is TRBV19 and J usage is TRBJ1-5; D uncertain. V shed 2 bases and J shed 0 bases, with 5 bases lying between them. The CDR3 sequence is 14 residues long. Germline V gives CDR1 LNHDA, CDR2 SQIVND (reference sequence). The CDR3 region has the DNA TGTGCCAGTAGTATATTCACTAGCAATCAGCCCCAGCATTTT. Translation: CASSIFTSNQPQHF.

This clonotype was recorded many times. CDR3 protein: CATSDWASDQETQYF. CDR3 in DNA: TGTGCCACCAGTGATTGGGCTAGCGACCAAGAGACCCAGTACTTC. This chain uses TRBV24-1 with TRBJ2-5, with D perhaps TRBD2 (6 bases). The ends were cut back, 2 bases at V and 0 bases at J, with 9 bases in the middle. CDR3 length equals 15 residues. Germline CDR1 is KGHDR and CDR2 is SFDVKD.

This clonotype was counted ten times or more. The CDR3 DNA reads as TGTGCCAGCAGCTTAGTTCAGGCCGATCAGCCCCAGCATTTT. Residues: CASSLVQADQPQHF. This sequence joins TRBV7-9 and TRBJ1-5; D uncertain. Between the trimmed V and J ends, which lost 1 base and 5 bases, there was a span of 9 bases. The CDR3 has 14 amino acids. Germline V CDR1 and CDR2: SEHNR, FQNEAQ (reference sequence).

In this sample, this clonotype turned up many times. This chain joins TRBV5-5 and TRBJ1-2; D not resolved. The length of the CDR3 is 15 residues. Trimming took off 2 bases at V and 5 bases at J, with 16 bases between the two ends. Per the germline V gene, CDR1 is SGHKS and CDR2 is YYEKEE (reference sequence). CDR3 nucleotide sequence: TGTGCCAGCAGCTTTTCCATCCTACCCGATTATGGCTACACCTTC. Protein sequence: CASSFSILPDYGYTF.

This clonotype was observed many times. The gene calls are TRBV12-3 or TRBV12-4 and TRBJ1-2; D may be TRBD1 (5 bases). The V end was cut by 5 bases, the J end by 7 bases, with 20 bases between. This CDR3 contains 15 residues. The CDR3 DNA reads as TGTGCCAGCAGTATGACCGCTACGGGACGGGGTGGCTACACCTTC. Translating it yields CASSMTATGRGGYTF.

In nucleotides, the CDR3 is TGTGCCAGCTTCCTCGGGGAAGGGGGCATACTGCGAAACTATGGCTACACCTTC. Amino acids: CASFLGEGGILRNYGYTF. The V and J genes are TRBV12-3 or TRBV12-4 and TRBJ1-2; 7 bases map to TRBD1. CDR3 length equals 18 residues. With 8 bases clipped from V and 2 bases from J, the junction kept 20 bases outside the gene matches.

This clonotype occurred a few times. The chain carries TRBV11-2 and TRBJ1-1; the D gene is possibly TRBD1 (6 bases). The V end lost 5 bases, the J end lost 6 bases, and 13 bases lay between the germline ends. The CDR3 sequence is 13 residues long. Germline V CDR1 and CDR2: SGHAT, FQNNGV. CDR3 nucleotide sequence: TGTGCCAGCAGCCCACAGGGATTCCCTGAAGCTTTCTTT. Its translation: CASSPQGFPEAFF.

There are many counts of this clonotype. The chain carries TRBV19 and TRBJ1-2, with D possibly TRBD1 on 5 matching bases. The CDR3 runs 13 residues. Trimming stripped 6 bases from V and 6 bases from J, with 14 bases between. CDR1 LNHDA and CDR2 SQIVND come from the germline V gene (reference sequence). The CDR3 coding sequence is TGTGCCAGTAGCATCACGGTGGGACATGGCTACACCTTC. Protein product: CASSITVGHGYTF.

This clonotype has a handful of counts. The genes are TRBV12-3 or TRBV12-4 and TRBJ1-2; 7 bases line up with TRBD1. This CDR3 spans 15 amino acids. J lost 5 bases, V lost 5 bases, and 11 bases had no gene match. The CDR3 DNA sequence: TGTGCCAGCAGTCCATCACAGGGGTCGAGGTATGGCTACACCTTC. Its translation is CASSPSQGSRYGYTF.

This clonotype was detected many times. The CDR3 DNA reads TGTGCCAGCAGTGGACCTACCCCCAATCAGCCCCAGCATTTT. Its translation: CASSGPTPNQPQHF. The V call is TRBV12-3 or TRBV12-4, the J call TRBJ1-5, with unresolved D. The CDR3 contains 14 residues. Deletions cut 5 bases from V and 3 bases from J, with 11 bases between.

The CDR3 is CATSASNYGYTF. The CDR3, as DNA: TGTGCCACCAGTGCGTCGAACTATGGCTACACCTTC. This chain uses TRBV24-1 with TRBJ1-2; D uncertain. Germline CDR1 and CDR2: KGHDR and SFDVKD. V was pared by 5 bases and J by 2 bases, with 5 bases between. The CDR3 spans 12 residues.

Turning to this clonotype: This sequence may be a read error, since a much larger clone differs from it by one base. The CDR3 is CASRTGGPLQPHHF. CDR3 bases: TGTGCCAGCAGGACAGGGGGGCCCCTGCAGCCCCATCATTTT. V usage is TRBV6-2 or TRBV6-3 and J usage is TRBJ1-5, with 9 bases aligning to TRBD1. CDR3 length equals 14 residues. The germline CDR1 and CDR2 sequences are MNHEY and SVGEGT.

This clonotype was detected only a few times. The CDR3 region has the DNA TGTGCCAGCAGTTACCAACTAGCGCCGAGCTCCTACGAGCAGTACTTC. Translation: CASSYQLAPSSYEQYF. The V gene is TRBV6-2 or TRBV6-3, the J gene TRBJ2-7; 7 nucleotides agree with TRBD2. V was clipped by 2 bases and J by 0 bases; unmatched bases: 7. Germline V CDR1 and CDR2: MNHEY, SVGEGT. The CDR3 runs to 16 residues.

This clonotype showed up just a few times. The V gene is TRBV28, the J gene TRBJ2-7; no definite D call. The germline V gene has CDR1 MDHEN and CDR2 SYDVKM. The CDR3 has 13 residues. The V gene lost 3 bases and the J gene lost 2 bases, with 8 bases spanning the gap. DNA for the CDR3: TGTGCCAGCAGTTTCCGGTCTGCCTACGAGCAGTACTTC. This gives the protein CASSFRSAYEQYF.

This clonotype was detected ten times or more. This sequence joins TRBV19 and TRBJ1-3, with D unclear. Trimming took off 3 bases at V and 0 bases at J, with 12 bases between the two ends. CDR1 and CDR2 (germline): LNHDA, SQIVND (reference sequence). CDR3 size: 16 residues. This chain's CDR3 is CASSISTISSGNTIYF. CDR3 nucleotides: TGTGCCAGTAGTATTTCGACAATCTCCTCTGGAAACACCATATATTTT.

V usage is TRBV3-1 and J usage is TRBJ2-2; D is unclear. In germline, CDR1 is LGHDT, CDR2 YNNKEL (reference sequence). The V end lost 1 base, the J end lost 2 bases, and 5 bases lay between the germline ends. The CDR3 runs 14 residues. CDR3 sequence: CASSQAANTGELFF. CDR3 DNA: TGTGCCAGCAGCCAAGCTGCCAACACCGGGGAGCTGTTTTTT.

In this sample, this clonotype turned up once. One end of the junction does not line up with germline, which may come from a read error. The chain's CDR3 is CVSSPGLEETLYF. In nucleotides, the CDR3 is TGTGTCAGCAGCCCTGGACTGGAAGAGACCCTGTACTTC. The V and J genes are TRBV11-2 and TRBJ2-5; D is possibly TRBD2 (5 bases). The length of the CDR3 is 13 residues. Germline V gives CDR1 SGHAT, CDR2 FQNNGV.

This rearrangement joins TRBV20-1 to TRBJ2-1; 8 bases align to TRBD1. CDR1 and CDR2 (germline): DFQATT, SNEGSKA (reference sequence). The length of the CDR3 is 14 residues. J gave up 0 bases and V 4 bases, and 2 bases lay outside the gene matches. CDR3: CSANRGNSYNEQFF. The CDR3 DNA sequence: TGCAGTGCTAACAGGGGGAACTCCTACAATGAGCAGTTCTTC.

The rearrangement links TRBV6-1 to TRBJ2-7, with D possibly called TRBD1 or TRBD2 (5 bases each). Germline CDR1 and CDR2: MNHNS and SASEGT. The CDR3 sequence is 14 residues long. The V end lost 6 bases, the J end lost 3 bases, and 15 bases lay between the germline ends. The CDR3: CASRSGTANYEQYF. Written as DNA, the CDR3 is TGTGCCAGCAGGTCGGGGACGGCAAACTACGAGCAGTACTTC.

This clonotype was picked up a small number of times. The chain recombines TRBV28 with TRBJ1-5; 8 bases fit TRBD1. After removal of 10 bases from V and 2 bases from J, the junction contained 7 bases not matched to a gene. CDR3 size: 14 residues. CDR1 MDHEN and CDR2 SYDVKM come from the germline V gene. CDR3 bases: TGTGCCACCCAAGACAGGGGTGGCAATCAGCCCCAGCATTTT. Its protein is CATQDRGGNQPQHF. Combining the CDR3 with reference TRBV28 and TRBJ1-5 gives the whole variable domain DVKVTQSSRYLVKRTGEKVFLECVQDMDHENMFWYRQDPGLGLRLIYFSYDVKMKEKGDIPEGYSVSREKKERFSLILESASTNQTSMYLCATQDRGGNQPQHFGDGTRLSIL.

This chain connects TRBV4-1 to TRBJ1-3; weak D call: TRBD1 (5 bases). The CDR3 spans 15 residues. Germline CDR1 reads MGHRA; CDR2 reads YSYEKL. Trimming removed 0 bases at V and 4 bases at J, with 10 bases between. The chain's CDR3 is CASSQDGAGGNTIYF. The CDR3 DNA follows: TGCGCCAGCAGCCAAGATGGGGCAGGCGGAAACACCATATATTTT.